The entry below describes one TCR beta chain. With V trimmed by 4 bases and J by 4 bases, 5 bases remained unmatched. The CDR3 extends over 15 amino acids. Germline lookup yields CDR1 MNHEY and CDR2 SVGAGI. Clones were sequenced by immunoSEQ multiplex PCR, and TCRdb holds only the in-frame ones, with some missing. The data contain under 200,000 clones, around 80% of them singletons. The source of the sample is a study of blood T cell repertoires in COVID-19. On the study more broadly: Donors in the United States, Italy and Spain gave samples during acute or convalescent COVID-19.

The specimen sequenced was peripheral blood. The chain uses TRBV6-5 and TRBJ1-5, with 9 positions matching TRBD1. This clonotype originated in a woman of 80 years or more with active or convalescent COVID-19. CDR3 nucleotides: TGTGCCAGCAGTTCGAACAGGGGGCGGAATCAGCCCCAGCATTTT. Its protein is CASSSNRGRNQPQHF.